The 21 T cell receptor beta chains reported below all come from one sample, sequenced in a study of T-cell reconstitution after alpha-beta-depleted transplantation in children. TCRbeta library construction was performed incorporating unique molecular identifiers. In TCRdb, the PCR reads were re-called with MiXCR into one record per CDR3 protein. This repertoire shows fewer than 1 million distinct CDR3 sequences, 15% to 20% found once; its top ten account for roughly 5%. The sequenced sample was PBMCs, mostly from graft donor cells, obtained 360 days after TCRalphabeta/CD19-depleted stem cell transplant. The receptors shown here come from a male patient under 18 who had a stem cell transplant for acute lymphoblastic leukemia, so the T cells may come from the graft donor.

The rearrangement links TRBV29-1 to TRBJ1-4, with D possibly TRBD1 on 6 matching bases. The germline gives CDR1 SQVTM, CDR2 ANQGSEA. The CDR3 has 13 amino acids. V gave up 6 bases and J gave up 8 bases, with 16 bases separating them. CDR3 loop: CSVVGAGLEKLFF. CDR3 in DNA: TGCAGCGTGGTGGGGGCCGGGTTGGAAAAACTGTTTTTT.

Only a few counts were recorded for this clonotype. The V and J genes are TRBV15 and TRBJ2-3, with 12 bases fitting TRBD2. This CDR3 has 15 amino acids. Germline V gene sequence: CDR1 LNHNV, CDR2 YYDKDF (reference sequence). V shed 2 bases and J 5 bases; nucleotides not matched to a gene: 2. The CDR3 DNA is TGTGCCACCAGCAGACTAGCGGGAGGGGTAGATACGCAGTATTTT. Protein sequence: CATSRLAGGVDTQYF.

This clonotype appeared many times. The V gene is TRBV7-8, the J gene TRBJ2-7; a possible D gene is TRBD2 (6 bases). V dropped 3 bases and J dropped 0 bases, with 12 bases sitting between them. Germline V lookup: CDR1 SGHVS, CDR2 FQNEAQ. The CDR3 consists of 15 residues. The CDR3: CASSFYDGSSYEQYF. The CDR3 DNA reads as TGTGCCAGCAGCTTCTATGACGGGAGCTCCTACGAGCAGTACTTC.

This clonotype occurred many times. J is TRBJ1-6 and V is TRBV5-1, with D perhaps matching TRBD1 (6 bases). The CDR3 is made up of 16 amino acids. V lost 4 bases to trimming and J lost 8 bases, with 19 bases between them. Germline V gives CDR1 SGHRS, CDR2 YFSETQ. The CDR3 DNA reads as TGCGCCAGCAGCCGTGATACGACAGGAATTTATTCACCCCTCCACTTT. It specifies CASSRDTTGIYSPLHF. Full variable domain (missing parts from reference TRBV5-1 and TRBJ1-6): KAGVTQTPRYLIKTRGQQVTLSCSPISGHRSVSWYQQTPGQGLQFLFEYFSETQRNKGNFPGRFSGRQFSNSRSEMNVSTLELGDSALYLCASSRDTTGIYSPLHFGNGTRLTVT.

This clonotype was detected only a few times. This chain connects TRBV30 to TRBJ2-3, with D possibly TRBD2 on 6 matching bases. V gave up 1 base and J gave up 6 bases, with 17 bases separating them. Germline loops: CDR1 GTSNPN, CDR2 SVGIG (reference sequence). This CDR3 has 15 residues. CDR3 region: CAWSGVSGETDTQYF. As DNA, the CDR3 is TGTGCCTGGAGTGGAGTGTCGGGGGAGACGGATACGCAGTATTTT.

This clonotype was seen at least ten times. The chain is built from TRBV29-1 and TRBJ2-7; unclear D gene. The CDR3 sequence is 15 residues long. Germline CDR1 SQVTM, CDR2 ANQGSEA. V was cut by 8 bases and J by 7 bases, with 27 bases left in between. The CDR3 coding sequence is TGCAGCATCACTCCCCCAGGCAGGTCTTCTGGGGAGCAGTACTTC. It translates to CSITPPGRSSGEQYF.

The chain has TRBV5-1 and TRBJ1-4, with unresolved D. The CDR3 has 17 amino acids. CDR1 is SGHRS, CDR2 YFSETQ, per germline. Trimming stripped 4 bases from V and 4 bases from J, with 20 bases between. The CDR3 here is CASSLPERAGYNEKLFF. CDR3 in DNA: TGCGCCAGCAGCCTCCCGGAAAGGGCGGGGTATAATGAAAAACTGTTTTTT.

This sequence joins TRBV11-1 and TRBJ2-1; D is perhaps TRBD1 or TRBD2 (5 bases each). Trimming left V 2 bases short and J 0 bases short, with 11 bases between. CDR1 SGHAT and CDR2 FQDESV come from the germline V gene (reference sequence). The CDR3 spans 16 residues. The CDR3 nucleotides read TGTGCCAGCAGCTTAAATCCAGGGAGCTCCTACAATGAGCAGTTCTTC. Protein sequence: CASSLNPGSSYNEQFF.

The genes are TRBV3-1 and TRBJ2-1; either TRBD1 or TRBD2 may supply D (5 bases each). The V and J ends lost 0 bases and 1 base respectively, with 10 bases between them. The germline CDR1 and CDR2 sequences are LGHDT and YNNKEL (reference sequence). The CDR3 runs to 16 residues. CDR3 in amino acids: CASSQEMGPSYNEQFF. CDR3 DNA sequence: TGTGCCAGCAGCCAAGAGATGGGACCATCCTACAATGAGCAGTTCTTC.

Here the CDR3 DNA reads TGTGCCAGCAGTTACGAAGGGGGAGTCGGCACTGAAGCTTTCTTT. Translation: CASSYEGGVGTEAFF. The chain joins TRBV6-5 to TRBJ1-1; maybe TRBD1 (6 bases). The germline CDR1 and CDR2 sequences are MNHEY and SVGAGI. The CDR3 covers 15 residues. Trimming stripped 2 bases from V and 4 bases from J, with 14 bases between.

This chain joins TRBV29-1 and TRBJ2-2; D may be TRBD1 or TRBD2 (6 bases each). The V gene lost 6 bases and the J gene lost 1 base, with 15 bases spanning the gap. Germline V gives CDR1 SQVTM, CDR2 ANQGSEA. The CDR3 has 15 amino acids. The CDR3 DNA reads TGCAGCGTCAGGGGTGCGGGATTGAACACCGGGGAGCTGTTTTTT. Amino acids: CSVRGAGLNTGELFF.

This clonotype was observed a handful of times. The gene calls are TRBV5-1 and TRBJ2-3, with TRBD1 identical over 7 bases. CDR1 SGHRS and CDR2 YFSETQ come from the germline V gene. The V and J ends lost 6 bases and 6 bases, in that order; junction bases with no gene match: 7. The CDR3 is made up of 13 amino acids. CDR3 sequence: CASNEGARDTQYF. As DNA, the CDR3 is TGCGCCAGCAACGAGGGGGCTCGGGATACGCAGTATTTT.

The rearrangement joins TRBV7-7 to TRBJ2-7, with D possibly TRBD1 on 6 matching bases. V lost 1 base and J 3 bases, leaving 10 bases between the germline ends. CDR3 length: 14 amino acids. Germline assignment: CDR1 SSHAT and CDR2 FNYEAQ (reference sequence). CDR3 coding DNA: TGTGCCAGCAGCTTAGGAGAGGGACACTACGAGCAGTACTTC. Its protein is CASSLGEGHYEQYF.

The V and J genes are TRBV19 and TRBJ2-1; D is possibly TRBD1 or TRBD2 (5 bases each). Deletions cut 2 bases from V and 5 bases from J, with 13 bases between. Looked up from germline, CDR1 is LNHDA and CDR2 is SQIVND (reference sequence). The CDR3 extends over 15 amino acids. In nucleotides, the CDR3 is TGTGCCAGTAGTATACTAAGTGGGGGAAACAATGAGCAGTTCTTC. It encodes CASSILSGGNNEQFF.

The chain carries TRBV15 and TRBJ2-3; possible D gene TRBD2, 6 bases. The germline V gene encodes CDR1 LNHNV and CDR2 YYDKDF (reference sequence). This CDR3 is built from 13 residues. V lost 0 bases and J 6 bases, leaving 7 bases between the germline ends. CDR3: CATSRDAGDTQYF. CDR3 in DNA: TGTGCCACCAGCAGAGATGCGGGGGATACGCAGTATTTT.

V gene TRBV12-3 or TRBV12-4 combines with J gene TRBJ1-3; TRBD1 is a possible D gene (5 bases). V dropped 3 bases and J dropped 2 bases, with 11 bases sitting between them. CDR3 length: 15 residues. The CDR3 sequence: CASSLPGYAGNTIYF. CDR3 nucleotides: TGTGCCAGCAGTTTGCCAGGGTATGCTGGAAACACCATATATTTT.

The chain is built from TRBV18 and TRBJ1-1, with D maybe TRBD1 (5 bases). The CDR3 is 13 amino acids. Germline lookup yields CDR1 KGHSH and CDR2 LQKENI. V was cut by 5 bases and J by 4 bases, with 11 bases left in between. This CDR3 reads CASSDSLPTEAFF. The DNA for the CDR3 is TGTGCCAGCTCAGACAGCCTCCCCACTGAAGCTTTCTTT. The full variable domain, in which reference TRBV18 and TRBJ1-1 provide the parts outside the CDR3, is NAGVMQNPRHLVRRRGQEARLRCSPMKGHSHVYWYRQLPEEGLKFMVYLQKENIIDESGMPKERFSAEFPKEGPSILRIQQVVRGDSAAYFCASSDSLPTEAFFGQGTRLTVV.

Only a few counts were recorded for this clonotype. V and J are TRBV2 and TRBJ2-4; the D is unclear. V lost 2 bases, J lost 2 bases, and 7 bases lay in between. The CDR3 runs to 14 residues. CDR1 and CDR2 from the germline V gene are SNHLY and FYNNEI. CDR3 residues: CASSEWDSKNIQYF. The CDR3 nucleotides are TGTGCCAGCAGTGAATGGGATTCCAAAAACATTCAGTACTTC.

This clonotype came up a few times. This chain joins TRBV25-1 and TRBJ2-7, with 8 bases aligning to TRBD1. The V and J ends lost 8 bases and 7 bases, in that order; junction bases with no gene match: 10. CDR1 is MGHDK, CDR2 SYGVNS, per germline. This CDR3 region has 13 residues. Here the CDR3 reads CASGPRGRREQYF. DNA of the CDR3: TGTGCCAGCGGGCCCAGGGGGCGGAGGGAGCAGTACTTC.

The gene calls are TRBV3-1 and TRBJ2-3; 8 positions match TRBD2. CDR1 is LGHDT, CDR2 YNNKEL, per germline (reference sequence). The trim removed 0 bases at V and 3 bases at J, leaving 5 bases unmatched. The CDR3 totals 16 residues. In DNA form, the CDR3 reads TGTGCCAGCAGCCAAGATGGAGCGGGAGAAACAGATACGCAGTATTTT. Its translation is CASSQDGAGETDTQYF.

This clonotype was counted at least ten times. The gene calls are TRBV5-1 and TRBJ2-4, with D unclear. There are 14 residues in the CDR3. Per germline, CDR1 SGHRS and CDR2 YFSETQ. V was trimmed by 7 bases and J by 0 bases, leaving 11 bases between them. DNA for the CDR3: TGCGCCAGCGTCCTAGACTCAGCCAAAAACATTCAGTACTTC. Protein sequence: CASVLDSAKNIQYF.